A single sample gave rise to the 32 T cell receptor beta chains below, sequenced in a study of CD8 T cells in ankylosing spondylitis. TCRdb passed the 5' RACE reads through MiXCR, listing each CDR3 protein once. The repertoire holds about 170,000 distinct CDR3 sequences, with approximately 16% as singletons. The sample comprised blood, either unsorted or a sorted T cell fraction (not recorded which). The receptors here all came from a male donor with ankylosing spondylitis or in good health (not recorded which).

This clonotype came up many times. The genes are TRBV5-1 and TRBJ2-2; possible D gene TRBD2, 6 bases. The CDR3 covers 13 residues. V gave up 3 bases and J gave up 6 bases, with 9 bases separating them. The germline CDR1 and CDR2 sequences are SGHRS and YFSETQ. CDR3 nucleotide sequence: TGCGCCAGCAGCTCTGGACTACCCGGGGAGCTGTTTTTT. Its translation is CASSSGLPGELFF.

In this sample, this clonotype turned up many times. The chain is built from TRBV20-1 and TRBJ1-5, with D maybe TRBD1 (5 bases). The CDR3 length is 13 residues. Germline-derived CDR1 and CDR2 are DFQATT and SNEGSKA (reference sequence). Trimming took 1 base from V and 6 from J, leaving 10 bases between them. CDR3 region: CSARGERGQPQHF. The CDR3 bases are TGCAGTGCTAGAGGGGAAAGGGGTCAGCCCCAGCATTTT.

This clonotype was recorded many times. The V gene is TRBV12-3 or TRBV12-4, the J gene TRBJ2-5, with 7 bases fitting TRBD2. The CDR3 covers 12 residues. The J segment lost 5 bases and the V segment lost 7 bases, leaving 4 bases of the junction unmatched. The CDR3 reads CASTGGGETQYF. The CDR3 DNA follows: TGTGCCAGCACGGGGGGTGGGGAGACCCAGTACTTC.

This clonotype was found many times. V and J are TRBV11-2 and TRBJ1-5, with TRBD1 identical over 7 bases. The germline CDR1 and CDR2 sequences are SGHAT and FQNNGV. This CDR3 comprises 13 residues. J gave up 5 bases and V 4 bases, and 2 bases lay outside the gene matches. Here the CDR3 reads CASSSDRDQPQHF. The CDR3 nucleotides are TGTGCCAGCAGCTCAGACAGGGATCAGCCCCAGCATTTT.

There are a few counts of this clonotype. The chain has TRBV5-1 and TRBJ2-7; D is perhaps TRBD1 (6 bases). Germline loops: CDR1 SGHRS, CDR2 YFSETQ. This CDR3 comprises 11 residues. Trimming cost V 2 bases and J 8 bases, with 8 bases left between them. CDR3 sequence (DNA): TGCGCCAGCAGCTTCCAGGGGCAGCAGTACTTC. Translating gives CASSFQGQQYF.

This clonotype was found many times. The J gene is TRBJ1-4, the V gene TRBV5-1; TRBD1 aligns across 7 bases. The CDR3 runs to 15 residues. The V gene end was trimmed by 0 bases and the J gene end by 8 bases; junction bases not matched to a gene: 7. Germline V gives CDR1 SGHRS, CDR2 YFSETQ. The CDR3 loop reads CASSLGPGQTEKLFF. The CDR3 coding sequence is TGCGCCAGCAGCTTGGGGCCGGGACAGACGGAAAAACTGTTTTTT.

V and J are TRBV7-6 and TRBJ2-1; the D is unclear. The germline V gene encodes CDR1 SGHVS and CDR2 FNYEAQ. This CDR3 region has 13 residues. V dropped 4 bases and J dropped 2 bases, with 6 bases sitting between them. This chain's CDR3 is CASSSSPYNEQFF. The CDR3 DNA reads as TGTGCCAGCAGCTCCAGTCCCTACAATGAGCAGTTCTTC.

This clonotype was seen at least ten times. The chain joins TRBV3-1 to TRBJ1-2, with TRBD1 matching 7 bases. The CDR3 covers 13 residues. Unmatched junction bases numbered 3, after V lost 4 bases and J lost 4 bases. Germline V gives CDR1 LGHDT, CDR2 YNNKEL (reference sequence). Here the CDR3 DNA reads TGTGCCAGCAGCCCCGGGACAGTCTATGGCTACACCTTC. Translating gives CASSPGTVYGYTF. The variable domain in full, completed from reference TRBV3-1 and TRBJ1-2, reads DTAVSQTPKYLVTQMGNDKSIKCEQNLGHDTMYWYKQDSKKFLKIMFSYNNKELIINETVPNRFSPKSPDKAHLNLHINSLELGDSAVYFCASSPGTVYGYTFGSGTRLTVV.

This clonotype has at least ten counts. The rearrangement links TRBV5-1 to TRBJ2-3; tentative D call: TRBD1 (6 bases). Trimming cost V 2 bases and J 1 base, with 11 bases left between them. Germline V gene sequence: CDR1 SGHRS, CDR2 YFSETQ. CDR3 length equals 15 residues. The CDR3 loop reads CASSLMDSRTDTQYF. CDR3 nucleotides: TGCGCCAGCAGCTTAATGGACAGCCGCACAGATACGCAGTATTTT.

The gene calls are TRBV28 and TRBJ2-1; 8 nucleotides agree with TRBD2. J lost 6 bases, V lost 6 bases, and 10 bases had no gene match. CDR1 is MDHEN, CDR2 SYDVKM, per germline. There are 15 residues in the CDR3. DNA for the CDR3: TGTGCCAGCAGCTTAGAAGCGGGAGTGCTCAATGAGCAGTTCTTC. Residues: CASSLEAGVLNEQFF.

This clonotype came up a few times. The rearrangement uses TRBV10-3 and TRBJ1-2, with no clear D. The length of the CDR3 is 14 residues. Germline V lookup: CDR1 ENHRY, CDR2 SYGVKD. Trimming removed 7 bases from V and 0 bases from J, with 12 bases in between. The CDR3 loop reads CAIKDHTANYGYTF. The CDR3 region has the DNA TGTGCCATCAAGGACCACACAGCTAACTATGGCTACACCTTC.

This chain links TRBV6-1 with TRBJ1-5; D remains ambiguous. Germline CDR1 MNHNS, CDR2 SASEGT. V was trimmed by 10 bases and J by 4 bases, leaving 14 bases between them. The CDR3 contains 13 residues. DNA of the CDR3: TGTGCCACCGGAAGGGAGAAGAATCAGCCCCAGCATTTT. This codes for CATGREKNQPQHF.

Only one count was recorded for this clonotype. The V and J genes are TRBV5-1 and TRBJ2-7; no reliable D call. The ends were cut back, 3 bases at V and 2 bases at J, with 12 bases in the middle. Germline values: CDR1 SGHRS, CDR2 YFSETQ. This CDR3 is 14 amino acids long. CDR3 in DNA: TGCGCCAGCAGCTCCGTTCCTGGTCCCTACGAGCAGTACTTC. Protein sequence: CASSSVPGPYEQYF. Filled out from reference TRBV5-1 and TRBJ2-7, the complete variable domain reads KAGVTQTPRYLIKTRGQQVTLSCSPISGHRSVSWYQQTPGQGLQFLFEYFSETQRNKGNFPGRFSGRQFSNSRSEMNVSTLELGDSALYLCASSSVPGPYEQYFGPGTRLTVT.

The chain uses TRBV6-8 and TRBJ2-1, with D uncertain. The V end was cut by 6 bases, the J end by 4 bases, with 16 bases between. The germline CDR1 and CDR2 sequences are MNHGY and SAAAGT. The length of the CDR3 is 15 residues. CDR3 DNA: TGTGCCAGCAGACCGGACCCAACCCGGTACAATGAGCAGTTCTTC. Translating gives CASRPDPTRYNEQFF.

The table lists this clonotype with many counts. The gene calls are TRBV5-1 and TRBJ2-7; TRBD2 is a possible D gene (6 bases). Germline CDR1 is SGHRS and CDR2 is YFSETQ. V lost 0 bases and J 3 bases, leaving 7 bases between the germline ends. The CDR3 runs 13 residues. The CDR3, as DNA: TGCGCCAGCAGCTTGGGACTAGACTACGAGCAGTACTTC. Its protein product is CASSLGLDYEQYF.

The chain is built from TRBV5-1 and TRBJ2-6, with TRBD1 matching over 9 bases. Germline V lookup: CDR1 SGHRS, CDR2 YFSETQ. This CDR3 is built from 18 residues. V dropped 4 bases and J dropped 1; count of bases not matched to a gene: 9. The CDR3 protein is CASSSGGTGLSGANVLTF. The DNA of the CDR3 is TGCGCCAGCAGCAGTGGGGGGACAGGGTTATCTGGGGCCAACGTCCTGACTTTC. The variable domain in full, completed from reference TRBV5-1 and TRBJ2-6, reads KAGVTQTPRYLIKTRGQQVTLSCSPISGHRSVSWYQQTPGQGLQFLFEYFSETQRNKGNFPGRFSGRQFSNSRSEMNVSTLELGDSALYLCASSSGGTGLSGANVLTFGAGSRLTVL.

The gene calls are TRBV20-1 and TRBJ2-3; D gene unclear. The germline V gene has CDR1 DFQATT and CDR2 SNEGSKA (reference sequence). The CDR3 is made up of 14 amino acids. Between the trimmed V and J ends, which lost 5 bases and 0 bases, there was a span of 12 bases. The CDR3 loop is CSAPQRSSTDTQYF. The CDR3, as DNA: TGCAGTGCTCCTCAGCGATCTAGCACAGATACGCAGTATTTT.

This clonotype was detected ten times or more. One end of the junction does not line up with germline, which may come from a read error. The genes are TRBV6-1 and TRBJ2-5; D not certain. Per germline, CDR1 MNHNS and CDR2 SASEGT. This CDR3 is 10 amino acids long. The CDR3, as DNA: TGTGCCAGCATTGAAGAGACCCAGTACTTC. This sequence encodes CASIEETQYF.

This clonotype was picked up a small number of times. V usage is TRBV21-1 and J usage is TRBJ2-7; the D call of TRBD1 is as the table states it, not checked on the DNA. TRBV21-1 has pseudogene status. The length of the CDR3 is 14 residues. In nucleotides, the CDR3 is TGTGCCAGCAGCAAAGATGGCGACAGGTACGAGCAGTACTTC. Translated, it gives CASSKDGDRYEQYF.

The chain uses TRBV10-2 and TRBJ2-3; 7 nucleotides line up with TRBD2. The junction had 9 bases not matched to a gene; V was cut back by 3 bases and J by 3 bases. This CDR3 comprises 16 residues. Germline V lookup: CDR1 WSHSY, CDR2 SAAADI. The DNA for the CDR3 is TGCGCCAGCAGTGACGGGGGGTTCGGGGCGACAGATACGCAGTATTTT. Protein sequence: CASSDGGFGATDTQYF.

The chain recombines TRBV6-5 with TRBJ1-2; 7 bases are a match to TRBD1. Trimming at V came to 3 bases and at J to 1 base, leaving 5 bases not matched to a gene. The CDR3 is 15 residues long. The germline V gene has CDR1 MNHEY and CDR2 SVGAGI. In DNA, the CDR3 is TGTGCCAGCAGTTATGGGACAGCACTTAACTATGGCTACACCTTC. Its protein is CASSYGTALNYGYTF.

Ten or more counts support this clonotype. The V and J genes are TRBV3-1 and TRBJ2-7; 7 bases match TRBD1. The CDR3 contains 14 residues. The V gene end was trimmed by 4 bases and the J gene end by 7 bases; junction bases not matched to a gene: 10. Germline V CDR1 and CDR2: LGHDT, YNNKEL (reference sequence). This CDR3 reads CASSPQTGFEEQYF. CDR3 sequence (DNA): TGTGCCAGCAGCCCGCAGACAGGGTTCGAAGAGCAGTACTTC.

This rearrangement joins TRBV19 to TRBJ2-3; 8 bases align to TRBD2. With V trimmed by 8 bases and J by 3 bases, 10 bases remained unmatched. CDR1 is LNHDA and CDR2 is SQIVND in the germline V gene (reference sequence). The CDR3 runs 15 residues. CDR3 in DNA: TGTGCCAGTTCCCTCCGGCTAGCGGGTACAGATACGCAGTATTTT. Encoded protein: CASSLRLAGTDTQYF.

This clonotype was detected many times. This chain connects TRBV12-5 to TRBJ2-2, with D unresolved. This CDR3 region has 12 residues. V was cut by 6 bases and J by 2 bases, with 4 bases left in between. Germline-derived CDR1 and CDR2 are LGHNT and FRNRAP. CDR3 in DNA: TGTGCTAGTGGCTTTAACACCGGGGAGCTGTTTTTT. Its translation: CASGFNTGELFF.

The gene calls are TRBV7-2 and TRBJ2-1; 7 bases map to TRBD2. Germline V gives CDR1 SGHTA, CDR2 FQGNSA. V lost 0 bases, J lost 8 bases, and 7 bases stayed unmatched. The CDR3 runs to 15 residues. CDR3 in amino acids: CASSLAPRESYEQFF. DNA for the CDR3: TGTGCCAGCAGCTTAGCTCCGCGGGAGTCCTATGAGCAGTTCTTC.

In this sample, this clonotype turned up once. V and J are TRBV5-1 and TRBJ2-5; a possible D gene is TRBD1 (5 bases). The CDR3 is made up of 13 amino acids. V was pared by 2 bases and J by 2 bases, with 7 bases between. The germline V gene encodes CDR1 SGHRS and CDR2 YFSETQ. This chain's CDR3 is CASSFGHQETQYF. CDR3 in DNA: TGCGCCAGCAGCTTTGGACATCAAGAGACCCAGTACTTC.

This clonotype showed up many times. V and J are TRBV5-1 and TRBJ2-2; no clear D gene. V gave up 0 bases and J gave up 7 bases, with 10 bases separating them. The CDR3 is 14 residues long. The germline V gene has CDR1 SGHRS and CDR2 YFSETQ. The CDR3 sequence is CASSLAESGGELFF. In DNA form, the CDR3 reads TGCGCCAGCAGCTTGGCGGAGTCTGGCGGGGAGCTGTTTTTT.

This clonotype was seen at least ten times. V is TRBV29-1 and J is TRBJ2-2; TRBD2 matches 15 bases. Germline trimming cut 4 bases from V and 6 bases from J; bases unmatched to any gene: 9. Germline V gene lookup returns CDR1 SQVTM and CDR2 ANQGSEA. The CDR3 spans 17 residues. The CDR3 DNA reads TGCAGCGTTGTCCGCGGGACTAGCGGGAGGAAAGCCGGGGAGCTGTTTTTT. Residues: CSVVRGTSGRKAGELFF.

This clonotype was seen a few times. The chain recombines TRBV5-1 with TRBJ2-1; the D is unclear. This CDR3 comprises 14 residues. The V end lost 8 bases, the J end lost 0 bases, and 12 bases lay between the germline ends. CDR1 SGHRS and CDR2 YFSETQ come from the germline V gene. The CDR3 DNA sequence: TGCGCCAGTGGCTCGTACTACTCCTACAATGAGCAGTTCTTC. It yields the protein CASGSYYSYNEQFF.

This clonotype was seen at least ten times. The V call is TRBV10-3, the J call TRBJ1-1; D might be TRBD1 (5 bases). The CDR3 is 15 residues long. V was trimmed by 3 bases and J by 0 bases, leaving 11 bases between them. Per the germline V gene, CDR1 is ENHRY and CDR2 is SYGVKD. The CDR3 reads CAISDTGDLNTEAFF. CDR3 in DNA: TGTGCCATCAGTGATACAGGAGACCTGAACACTGAAGCTTTCTTT.

The table lists this clonotype with many counts. This chain uses TRBV5-1 with TRBJ1-4; 7 nucleotides align to TRBD1. Germline lookup yields CDR1 SGHRS and CDR2 YFSETQ. This CDR3 is built from 20 residues. V gave up 0 bases and J gave up 4 bases; unmatched junction bases: 18. The CDR3 DNA follows: TGCGCCAGCAGCTTGGCCCGAATGGGACAGCGCGGGGAGGGTAATGAAAAACTGTTTTTT. As protein: CASSLARMGQRGEGNEKLFF.

The CDR3 loop is CASSLRASEQYF. Here the CDR3 DNA reads TGTGCCAGCAGCTTAAGGGCTTCCGAGCAGTACTTC. This chain links TRBV7-2 with TRBJ2-7; D gene uncertain. Germline values: CDR1 SGHTA, CDR2 FQGNSA. The CDR3 runs 12 residues. The V and J ends lost 2 bases and 6 bases respectively, with 8 bases between them.